Below are 27 T cell receptor beta chains sequenced from a single sample in a study of lymphopenia after photon versus proton radiotherapy (dated by TCRdb to between 2018 and 2021). Receptors were amplified or captured by the immunoSEQ multiplex PCR assay. Held by TCRdb, this immuneACCESS table contains in-frame sequences only and omits some clones. Under half of the omission traces to an unresolved V gene where checked; the cause of the rest is unknown. The sample table lists about 83,000 clones, 65% to 85% of them with a count of one. The ten largest clones represent more than 1.2% of the sample. Material: peripheral blood, obtained from a patient treated with proton-based radiotherapy. All receptors come from a man in his sixties with pancreatic cancer.

This clone was observed a few times. The CDR3 sequence: CASSEFGELFF. CDR3 bases: TGTGCCAGCAGTGAGTTCGGGGAGCTGTTTTTT. The chain links TRBV25-1 to TRBJ2-2; D is uncertain. The CDR3 covers 11 residues. From germline, CDR1 is MGHDK and CDR2 SYGVNS. Trimming left V 3 bases short and J 7 bases short, with 3 bases between.

The rearrangement uses TRBV7-2 and TRBJ2-5, with TRBD2 matching over 7 bases. The CDR3 is made up of 15 amino acids. Germline V gives CDR1 SGHTA, CDR2 FQGNSA. Trimming at V came to 5 bases and at J to 3 bases, leaving 9 bases not matched to a gene. CDR3 protein: CASSIASSGKETQYF. The CDR3 coding sequence is TGTGCCAGCAGCATCGCTTCTAGCGGCAAAGAGACCCAGTACTTC.

This clone was observed once. The V call is TRBV7-6, the J call TRBJ2-7, with 11 bases aligning to TRBD1. Per the germline V gene, CDR1 is SGHVS and CDR2 is FNYEAQ. Trimming removed 4 bases from V and 7 bases from J; junction bases left unmatched: 6. The CDR3 consists of 14 residues. The CDR3 DNA is TGTGCCAGCAGCTACGGGACAGGGGGTGGAGAGCAGTACTTC. It codes for CASSYGTGGGEQYF.

The chain carries TRBV29-1 and TRBJ1-4; 10 nucleotides match TRBD1. The trim removed 4 bases at V and 7 bases at J, leaving 6 bases unmatched. Germline CDR1 reads SQVTM; CDR2 reads ANQGSEA. This CDR3 has 14 amino acids. The CDR3 here is CSVGSRDRGEKLFF. The CDR3 DNA reads TGCAGCGTTGGCTCGAGGGACAGGGGTGAAAAACTGTTTTTT.

The chain is built from TRBV28 and TRBJ1-6, with D unresolved. The ends were cut back, 3 bases at V and 9 bases at J, with 6 bases in the middle. The CDR3 totals 12 residues. Per germline, CDR1 MDHEN and CDR2 SYDVKM. The CDR3 is CASSFPGSPLHF. For the CDR3, the DNA is TGTGCCAGCAGTTTTCCCGGTTCACCCCTCCACTTT.

The V gene is TRBV2, the J gene TRBJ1-1; a weak D match, TRBD1 (6 bases). Per the germline V gene, CDR1 is SNHLY and CDR2 is FYNNEI. The V gene lost 6 bases and the J gene lost 10 bases, with 18 bases spanning the gap. This CDR3 has 13 amino acids. The CDR3 here is CASRPGGAPGAFF. The DNA of the CDR3 is TGTGCCAGCAGACCGGGGGGGGCCCCGGGAGCTTTCTTT. The entire variable domain, with the rest obtained from reference TRBV2 and TRBJ1-1, is as follows: EPEVTQTPSHQVTQMGQEVILRCVPISNHLYFYWYRQILGQKVEFLVSFYNNEISEKSEIFDDQFSVERPDGSNFTLKIRSTKLEDSAMYFCASRPGGAPGAFFGQGTRLTVV.

The V gene is TRBV27, the J gene TRBJ1-5, with D unresolved. The CDR3 loop spans 13 amino acids. V lost 6 bases to trimming and J lost 2 bases, with 8 bases between them. CDR1 is MNHEY and CDR2 is SMNVEV in the germline V gene (reference sequence). The CDR3 is CASSASGNQPQHF. The CDR3 DNA sequence: TGTGCCAGCAGCGCCTCCGGCAATCAGCCCCAGCATTTT.

The V gene is TRBV7-9, the J gene TRBJ1-2; D gene uncertain. V was pared by 1 base and J by 1 base, with 7 bases between. CDR3 length equals 14 residues. CDR1 SEHNR and CDR2 FQNEAQ come from the germline V gene (reference sequence). CDR3 sequence reads: CASSLEGNNYGYTF. CDR3 nucleotide sequence: TGTGCCAGCAGCTTAGAAGGGAATAACTATGGCTACACCTTC.

This clone was seen a single time. This chain joins TRBV4-2 and TRBJ2-2, with D unresolved. Germline V lookup: CDR1 LGHNA, CDR2 YNFKEQ. V lost 1 base to trimming and J lost 0 bases, with 9 bases between them. CDR3 length equals 16 residues. In DNA, the CDR3 is TGTGCCAGCAGCCAAGCACGGGTAACGAACACCGGGGAGCTGTTTTTT. Its protein is CASSQARVTNTGELFF.

The chain is built from TRBV5-4 and TRBJ2-2, with D perhaps TRBD1 (5 bases). Germline CDR1 reads SGHNT; CDR2 reads YYREEE (reference sequence). V was shortened by 4 bases and J by 4 bases, with 14 bases between the two germline ends. CDR3 length: 15 residues. The CDR3 sequence is CASSPWAQGTGELFF. CDR3 sequence (DNA): TGTGCCAGCAGCCCCTGGGCTCAGGGCACCGGGGAGCTGTTTTTT. Together with reference TRBV5-4 and TRBJ2-2, the CDR3 gives the full variable domain: ETGVTQSPTHLIKTRGQQVTLRCSSQSGHNTVSWYQQALGQGPQFIFQYYREEENGRGNFPPRFSGLQFPNYSSELNVNALELDDSALYLCASSPWAQGTGELFFGEGSRLTVL.

V gene TRBV7-9 combines with J gene TRBJ2-5; maybe TRBD1 (5 bases). Germline CDR1 is SEHNR and CDR2 is FQNEAQ (reference sequence). Trimming pared 1 base from V and 5 bases from J, leaving 14 bases between. CDR3 length: 15 amino acids. The CDR3 region is CASSLGGQLRETQYF. The CDR3 DNA follows: TGTGCCAGCAGCTTAGGGGGCCAGCTTCGGGAGACCCAGTACTTC.

The chain combines TRBV7-3 with TRBJ2-1; 10 bases align to TRBD2. The CDR3 consists of 14 residues. With V trimmed by 5 bases and J by 7 bases, 5 bases remained unmatched. Germline assignment: CDR1 SGHTA and CDR2 FQGTGA. In DNA, the CDR3 is TGTGCCAGCAGCCCCGGGACTAGCGTGAATGAGCAGTTCTTC. Encoded protein: CASSPGTSVNEQFF.

In this sample, this clone turned up once. The chain carries TRBV11-3 and TRBJ1-2; 8 bases are shared with TRBD1. V gave up 5 bases and J gave up 7 bases; unmatched junction bases: 9. Germline V gene sequence: CDR1 SGHNT, CDR2 YENEEA. There are 14 residues in the CDR3. In nucleotides, the CDR3 is TGTGCCAGCAGCCCAGGACAGGGAAACCCTGGCTACACCTTC. Protein product: CASSPGQGNPGYTF. Complete variable domain (other parts from reference TRBV11-3 and TRBJ1-2): EAGVVQSPRYKIIEKKQPVAFWCNPISGHNTLYWYLQNLGQGPELLIRYENEEAVDDSQLPKDRFSAERLKGVDSTLKIQPAELGDSAVYLCASSPGQGNPGYTFGSGTRLTVV.

This clone turned up a few times. The chain employs TRBV28 and TRBJ2-7; 11 bases fit TRBD2. Germline-derived CDR1 and CDR2 are MDHEN and SYDVKM. The CDR3 consists of 16 residues. The V gene end was trimmed by 5 bases and the J gene end by 3 bases; junction bases not matched to a gene: 9. In DNA, the CDR3 is TGTGCCAGCAGTCACGCACTAGCGGGAGTGAACTACGAGCAGTACTTC. Its translation is CASSHALAGVNYEQYF.

The rearrangement joins TRBV5-5 to TRBJ1-1; D is unclear. The CDR3 is made up of 16 amino acids. With 0 bases removed from V and 2 bases from J, the gap between germline ends came to 14 bases. Germline V gene sequence: CDR1 SGHKS, CDR2 YYEKEE (reference sequence). CDR3: CASSLAAVTPNTEAFF. The CDR3 region has the DNA TGTGCCAGCAGCTTGGCCGCGGTGACACCTAACACTGAAGCTTTCTTT.

The chain joins TRBV28 to TRBJ1-5, with a tentative D call TRBD1 (5 bases). Trimming left V 6 bases short and J 0 bases short, with 12 bases between. There are 15 residues in the CDR3. The germline CDR1 and CDR2 sequences are MDHEN and SYDVKM. CDR3 residues: CASSLPGRSNQPQHF. In DNA, the CDR3 is TGTGCCAGCAGCTTACCGGGGCGTAGCAATCAGCCCCAGCATTTT.

This chain uses TRBV5-6 with TRBJ2-6; 8 bases are shared with TRBD1. The trim removed 6 bases at V and 3 bases at J, leaving 8 bases unmatched. This CDR3 is built from 16 residues. CDR1 SGHDT and CDR2 YYEEEE come from the germline V gene. CDR3 sequence: CASNLQGARGANVLTF. CDR3 bases: TGTGCCAGCAATCTGCAGGGGGCGCGTGGGGCCAACGTCCTGACTTTC.

The chain employs TRBV5-1 and TRBJ1-2, with D hard to call. The CDR3 consists of 13 residues. Germline V gene sequence: CDR1 SGHRS, CDR2 YFSETQ. Trimming took 1 base from V and 2 from J, leaving 6 bases between them. The CDR3 loop is CASSLSLNYGYTF. Written as DNA, the CDR3 is TGCGCCAGCAGCTTGTCACTCAACTATGGCTACACCTTC.

This clone was counted once. The rearrangement joins TRBV19 to TRBJ2-2; the D gene could be TRBD1 or TRBD2 (5 bases each). The germline V and J ends were trimmed by 5 bases and 4 bases, with 23 bases remaining between them. Germline values: CDR1 LNHDA, CDR2 SQIVND (reference sequence). This CDR3 region has 18 residues. This CDR3 is CASSGSGLSGGGTGELFF. In DNA, the CDR3 is TGTGCCAGTAGTGGTTCAGGGTTGAGTGGTGGGGGCACCGGGGAGCTGTTTTTT.

This chain uses TRBV6-4 with TRBJ1-5, with D possibly TRBD1 on 5 matching bases. Trimming removed 6 bases at V and 0 bases at J, with 24 bases between. Germline values: CDR1 MRHNA, CDR2 SNTAGT. CDR3 length: 19 amino acids. CDR3 DNA sequence: TGTGCCAGCAGCGGACCACAGGCATTAAACGGGTATAGCAATCAGCCCCAGCATTTT. Translated: CASSGPQALNGYSNQPQHF.

This chain uses TRBV7-9 with TRBJ2-1; a possible D gene is TRBD2 (6 bases). V was cut by 5 bases and J by 3 bases, with 14 bases left in between. The CDR3 runs 15 residues. Germline lookup yields CDR1 SEHNR and CDR2 FQNEAQ (reference sequence). The CDR3 DNA follows: TGTGCCAGCAGCCACTCTTCGGGGGTCTACAATGAGCAGTTCTTC. This translates into CASSHSSGVYNEQFF.

This chain links TRBV27 with TRBJ1-1; no clear D gene. The CDR3 is 13 residues long. The germline V gene has CDR1 MNHEY and CDR2 SMNVEV (reference sequence). The V end lost 3 bases, the J end lost 1 base, and 6 bases lay between the germline ends. The CDR3 DNA reads TGTGCCAGCAGTTTGGTAGGGAACACTGAAGCTTTCTTT. Protein sequence: CASSLVGNTEAFF.

This chain joins TRBV28 and TRBJ2-5, with D tentatively TRBD1 or TRBD2 (5 bases each). Looked up from germline, CDR1 is MDHEN and CDR2 is SYDVKM. Deletions cut 3 bases from V and 1 base from J, with 12 bases between. The CDR3 is 15 residues long. This chain's CDR3 is CASSFVRGPQETQYF. CDR3 coding DNA: TGTGCCAGCAGTTTCGTTCGGGGACCCCAAGAGACCCAGTACTTC.

The rearrangement uses TRBV11-3 and TRBJ2-2, with a tentative D call TRBD1 (5 bases). The CDR3 length is 15 residues. From germline, CDR1 is SGHNT and CDR2 YENEEA. The V end was cut by 5 bases, the J end by 1 base, with 11 bases between. CDR3 bases: TGTGCCAGCAGCGCCAGCACAGGGAACACCGGGGAGCTGTTTTTT. Translated: CASSASTGNTGELFF.

This clone was seen a few times. The V and J genes are TRBV9 and TRBJ2-7; D gene unclear. This CDR3 contains 16 residues. Germline loops: CDR1 SGDLS, CDR2 YYNGEE. V shed 0 bases and J shed 3 bases, with 16 bases lying between them. This CDR3 is CASSVGPSDQGYEQYF. The CDR3 coding sequence is TGTGCCAGCAGCGTAGGCCCTTCTGATCAAGGCTACGAGCAGTACTTC.

The rearrangement joins TRBV7-8 to TRBJ2-3, with D possibly TRBD2 on 5 matching bases. The CDR3 loop spans 14 amino acids. V shed 1 base and J shed 5 bases, with 10 bases lying between them. Germline V lookup: CDR1 SGHVS, CDR2 FQNEAQ. The DNA for the CDR3 is TGTGCCAGCAGCTTAGATTCGGGAAAAGATACGCAGTATTTT. Protein: CASSLDSGKDTQYF. Filled out from reference TRBV7-8 and TRBJ2-3, the complete variable domain reads GAGVSQSPRYKVAKRGQDVALRCDPISGHVSLFWYQQALGQGPEFLTYFQNEAQLDKSGLPSDRFFAERPEGSVSTLKIQRTQQEDSAVYLCASSLDSGKDTQYFGPGTRLTVL.

The chain has TRBV7-9 and TRBJ1-3, with D perhaps matching TRBD1 (5 bases). V gave up 4 bases and J gave up 0 bases, with 13 bases separating them. The CDR3 has 16 residues. Germline lookup yields CDR1 SEHNR and CDR2 FQNEAQ (reference sequence). The CDR3 DNA reads as TGTGCCAGCAGCTGGGGACCGCTAAGCTCTGGAAACACCATATATTTT. Amino acids: CASSWGPLSSGNTIYF.